The clone carrying this T cell receptor beta chain was picked up many times. Its antigen is not known. The CDR3 has 13 amino acids. The V end lost 6 bases, the J end lost 5 bases, and 14 bases lay between the germline ends. Germline CDR1 is MDHEN and CDR2 is SYDVKM. The data stem from a study of T cells in Graves' hyperthyroidism and ophthalmopathy. Those patients with uncontrolled infection, other autoimmune disease, pregnancy or lactation were excluded. RNA transcripts served as the template for amplifying TCR beta CDR3 regions. TCR CDR3 underwent first-round RT-PCR with the HTBI primer set. TCRdb analysed the multiplex PCR reads with MiXCR anew, one entry per CDR3 protein. Of around 610,000 distinct CDR3 sequences in the sample, about 15% are singletons; the top ten hold around 4.1%. The study's findings and limits: The model identified upcoming ophthalmopathy a median roughly 6 months ahead of onset. Among thyroid clonotypes expanded above 0.001, most also appeared in blood.

J is TRBJ2-7 and V is TRBV28, with unresolved D. Sequences were obtained from blood. The TCR sequence derives from a woman aged 40 to 50 with Graves' ophthalmopathy. The CDR3 region is CASSLSLGDEQYF. CDR3 DNA sequence: TGTGCCAGCAGCTTGAGCCTAGGAGACGAGCAGTACTTC.